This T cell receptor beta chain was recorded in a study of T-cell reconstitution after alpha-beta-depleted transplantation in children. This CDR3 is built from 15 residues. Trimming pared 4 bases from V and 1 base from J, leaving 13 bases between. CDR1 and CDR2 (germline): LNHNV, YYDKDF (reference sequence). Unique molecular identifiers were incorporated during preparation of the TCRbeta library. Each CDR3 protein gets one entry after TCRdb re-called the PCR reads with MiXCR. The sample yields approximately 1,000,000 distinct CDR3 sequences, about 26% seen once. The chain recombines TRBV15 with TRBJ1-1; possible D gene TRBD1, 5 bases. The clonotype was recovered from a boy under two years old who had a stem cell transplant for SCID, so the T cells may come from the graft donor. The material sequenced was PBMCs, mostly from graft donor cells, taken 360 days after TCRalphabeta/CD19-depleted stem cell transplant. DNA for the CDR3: TGTGCCACCAGCAATCTCAGGGTCGGGAACACTGAAGCTTTCTTT. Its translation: CATSNLRVGNTEAFF.